The rows below give T cell receptor beta chains drawn from one sample of a study of shared clonotypes between healthy human individuals. Produced via immunoSEQ multiplex PCR; TCRdb's table is partial and in-frame only. The sample has about 1 million clones; about three quarters are singletons. The sequenced sample consisted of memory CD4+ T cells sorted from blood. The receptors originated from a man younger than 35 in good health. CDR3s include the opening cysteine and the closing phenylalanine or tryptophan. D genes are given only for firm matches. A row's size may be missing; if present it is once, few, many or a size class.

TRBD2	-	TRBV19	TRBJ2-7	14	TGTGCCAGTAAACCCCGGACTAGCGGCTACGAGCAGTACTTC	CASKPRTSGYEQYF
-	-	TRBV7-9	TRBJ2-7	14	TGTGCCAGCAGCTTCGGCGGGGCAGCCTACGAGCAGTACTTC	CASSFGGAAYEQYF
-	-	TRBV30	TRBJ2-7	12	TGTGCCTGGAGTTCACAGGGCAACGAGCAGTACTTC	CAWSSQGNEQYF
-	few	TRBV2	TRBJ1-1	14	TGTGCCAGCAGTCCTGAAAAACTGAACACTGAAGCTTTCTTT	CASSPEKLNTEAFF
-	-	TRBV5-1	TRBJ2-2	16	TGCGCCAGCAGCTTGGCGGGACACGCCAACACCGGGGAGCTGTTTTTT	CASSLAGHANTGELFF
TRBD1	-	TRBV6-5	TRBJ1-2	14	TGTGCCAGCAGTTACTCAGACAGGGGGTCCGGCTACACCTTC	CASSYSDRGSGYTF
TRBD2	few	TRBV11-2	TRBJ2-5	14	TGTGCCAGCAGCGCCTTCGGGGGGAGGGAGACCCAGTACTTC	CASSAFGGRETQYF
-	-	TRBV10-3	TRBJ1-6	16	TGTGCCATCAGTGAGTCGGACGGACGGAACGGGTCACCCCTCCACTTT	CAISESDGRNGSPLHF
-	-	TRBV7-9	TRBJ2-5	16	TGTGCCAGCAGCTTTGGAACCCAGTCCACGCGCGAGACCCAGTACTTC	CASSFGTQSTRETQYF
-	-	TRBV29-1	TRBJ2-7	14	TGCAGCGAGCTTACAGGGACTTCGATCTACGAGCAGTACTTC	CSELTGTSIYEQYF
-	-	TRBV6-1	TRBJ1-2	14	TGTGCCAGCAGTGGCGGACCAGAGCCCTATGGCTACACCTTC	CASSGGPEPYGYTF
-	-	TRBV6-5	TRBJ2-7	12	TGTGCCAGCAGCCTGCAGGGGCACGAGCAGTACTTC	CASSLQGHEQYF
TRBD1	-	TRBV2	TRBJ2-1	15	TGTGCCAGCAGTGAGGGGCAGGGGGCGCGCAATGAGCAGTTCTTC	CASSEGQGARNEQFF